The next 14 T cell receptor beta chains were all read from a single sample in a study of T cells after yellow fever vaccination. A single record per CDR3 protein comes from TCRdb applying MiXCR to the 5' RACE reads. The sample lists some 120,000 distinct CDR3 sequences; approximately 14% were seen once. The sample was CD8+ T cells sorted from PBMCs, taken 5 days after the yellow fever booster vaccination. The receptor set was obtained from a man aged 18 to 30 who received the YFV17D yellow fever vaccine.

V is TRBV19 and J is TRBJ2-7; possible D gene TRBD1, 6 bases. The CDR3 runs 13 residues. Germline CDR1 LNHDA, CDR2 SQIVND (reference sequence). Trimming took 9 bases from V and 6 from J, leaving 18 bases between them. The chain's CDR3 is CASAGQGLGEQYF. CDR3 DNA: TGTGCCAGCGCCGGGCAGGGGCTAGGCGAGCAGTACTTC.

This chain links TRBV25-1 with TRBJ1-1, with D possibly TRBD1 on 5 matching bases. Per the germline V gene, CDR1 is MGHDK and CDR2 is SYGVNS. The CDR3 totals 15 residues. The V gene lost 0 bases and the J gene lost 5 bases, with 13 bases spanning the gap. The CDR3 region has the DNA TGTGCCAGCAGTGAATATTGGGGGGACGGGACTGAAGCTTTCTTT. It is translated as CASSEYWGDGTEAFF.

In this sample, this clonotype turned up a few times. This chain uses TRBV28 with TRBJ2-1; D not certain. CDR1 is MDHEN and CDR2 is SYDVKM in the germline V gene. The CDR3 is made up of 10 amino acids. V lost 5 bases and J lost 9, with 5 bases in between. CDR3 in DNA: TGTGCCAGCAGTAGTTTTGAGCAGTTCTTC. This sequence encodes CASSSFEQFF.

The chain carries TRBV7-9 and TRBJ2-2; D is unclear. The CDR3 sequence is 10 residues long. Germline lookup yields CDR1 SEHNR and CDR2 FQNEAQ (reference sequence). V gave up 7 bases and J gave up 6 bases, with 3 bases separating them. Written as DNA, the CDR3 is TGTGCCAGCACTGCCGGGGAGCTGTTTTTT. It translates to CASTAGELFF.

This clonotype was seen a handful of times. This chain joins TRBV25-1 and TRBJ2-4, with D possibly matching TRBD2 (5 bases). The CDR3 sequence is 13 residues long. Germline V gives CDR1 MGHDK, CDR2 SYGVNS. V was shortened by 2 bases and J by 7 bases, with 9 bases between the two germline ends. The chain's CDR3 is CASSETSGNIQYF. Here the CDR3 DNA reads TGTGCCAGCAGTGAAACCTCGGGGAACATTCAGTACTTC.

In this sample, this clonotype turned up a few times. The chain joins TRBV20-1 to TRBJ2-1; TRBD2 is a possible D gene (5 bases). The CDR3 is made up of 15 amino acids. Trimming stripped 5 bases from V and 0 bases from J, with 14 bases between. Per the germline V gene, CDR1 is DFQATT and CDR2 is SNEGSKA (reference sequence). The CDR3 sequence: CSAFTGFSSYNEQFF. The CDR3 nucleotides are TGCAGTGCTTTTACGGGGTTTAGCTCCTACAATGAGCAGTTCTTC.

This clonotype was seen a few times. This sequence joins TRBV20-1 and TRBJ2-7; D call uncertain. Looked up from germline, CDR1 is DFQATT and CDR2 is SNEGSKA (reference sequence). Trimming stripped 5 bases from V and 6 bases from J, with 20 bases between. The CDR3 spans 14 residues. The DNA of the CDR3 is TGCAGTGCTCGTAAGACCGAAGTAATATCCGAGCAGTACTTC. As protein: CSARKTEVISEQYF.

This clonotype turned up a few times. The V gene is TRBV20-1, the J gene TRBJ1-1, with 9 bases fitting TRBD1. This CDR3 has 15 amino acids. Trimming at V came to 2 bases and at J to 3 bases, leaving 7 bases not matched to a gene. The germline V gene encodes CDR1 DFQATT and CDR2 SNEGSKA (reference sequence). The CDR3 loop is CSARPLQGAYTEAFF. The CDR3 nucleotides read TGCAGTGCTAGACCTTTACAGGGGGCTTACACTGAAGCTTTCTTT.

V and J are TRBV6-1 and TRBJ2-1; D possibly uses TRBD1 or TRBD2 (5 bases each). Trimming shortened V by 2 bases and J by 5 bases, and 10 bases separated the two germline ends. CDR1 is MNHNS and CDR2 is SASEGT in the germline V gene. The CDR3 totals 14 residues. DNA for the CDR3: TGTGCCAGCAGTGAAAGAGGGGCCCACAATGAGCAGTTCTTC. It specifies CASSERGAHNEQFF.

The V and J genes are TRBV7-9 and TRBJ2-1; a weak D match, TRBD1 (6 bases). V lost 2 bases and J lost 4, with 12 bases in between. There are 15 residues in the CDR3. CDR1 is SEHNR and CDR2 is FQNEAQ in the germline V gene (reference sequence). DNA for the CDR3: TGTGCCAGCAGCTTAACCCGGGACACTTACAATGAGCAGTTCTTC. Residues: CASSLTRDTYNEQFF.

The chain carries TRBV29-1 and TRBJ1-2; unclear D gene. Germline CDR1 SQVTM, CDR2 ANQGSEA. Between the trimmed V and J ends, which lost 4 bases and 12 bases, there was a span of 6 bases. This CDR3 spans 8 amino acids. The CDR3 reads CSVGTDTF. CDR3 in DNA: TGCAGCGTTGGGACTGACACCTTC.

The genes are TRBV20-1 and TRBJ2-2; tentatively, D is TRBD1 (5 bases). Germline loops: CDR1 DFQATT, CDR2 SNEGSKA (reference sequence). The CDR3 is made up of 16 amino acids. The V end was cut by 1 base, the J end by 6 bases, with 18 bases between. CDR3 sequence reads: CSARVLTGFIAGELFF. CDR3 bases: TGCAGTGCTAGAGTCCTCACAGGTTTTATCGCCGGGGAGCTGTTTTTT.

This clonotype was seen only a few times. The chain employs TRBV29-1 and TRBJ2-7; D unclear. The V gene's germline CDR1 is SQVTM and CDR2 ANQGSEA. V gave up 7 bases and J gave up 4 bases, with 5 bases separating them. The CDR3 is 9 amino acids. In DNA, the CDR3 is TGCAGCGGGCAATACGAGCAGTACGTC. Translation: CSGQYEQYV.

The sample holds a few counts of this clonotype. CDR3 region: CSVGLGTGNNEQFF. Here the CDR3 DNA reads TGCAGCGTTGGGTTGGGGACAGGGAACAATGAGCAGTTCTTC. The chain carries TRBV29-1 and TRBJ2-1, with TRBD1 matching 9 bases. Germline V gene sequence: CDR1 SQVTM, CDR2 ANQGSEA. V shed 4 bases and J 5 bases; nucleotides not matched to a gene: 6. This CDR3 is built from 14 residues.